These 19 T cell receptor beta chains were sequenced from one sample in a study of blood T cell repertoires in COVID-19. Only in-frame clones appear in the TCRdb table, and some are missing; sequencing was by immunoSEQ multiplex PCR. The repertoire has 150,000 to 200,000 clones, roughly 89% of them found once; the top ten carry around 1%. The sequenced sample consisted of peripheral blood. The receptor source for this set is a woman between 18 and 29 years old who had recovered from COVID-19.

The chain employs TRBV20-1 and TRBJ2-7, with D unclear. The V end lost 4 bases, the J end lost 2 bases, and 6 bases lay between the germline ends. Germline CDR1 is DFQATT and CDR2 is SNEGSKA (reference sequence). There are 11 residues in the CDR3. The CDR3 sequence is CSAMSPYEQYF. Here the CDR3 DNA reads TGCAGTGCTATGTCTCCCTACGAGCAGTACTTC.

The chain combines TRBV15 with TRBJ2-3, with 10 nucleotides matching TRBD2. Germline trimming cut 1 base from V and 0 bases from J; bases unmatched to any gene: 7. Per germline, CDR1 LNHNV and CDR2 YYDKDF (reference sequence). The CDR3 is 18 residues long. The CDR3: CATSRGQRGGYSTDTQYF. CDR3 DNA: TGTGCCACCAGCAGAGGGCAGCGGGGGGGCTATAGCACAGATACGCAGTATTTT.

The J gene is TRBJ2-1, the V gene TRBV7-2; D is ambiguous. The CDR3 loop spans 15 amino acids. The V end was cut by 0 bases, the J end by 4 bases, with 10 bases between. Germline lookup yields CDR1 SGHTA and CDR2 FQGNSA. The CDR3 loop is CASSLASLEYNEQFF. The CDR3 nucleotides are TGTGCCAGCAGCTTAGCCTCACTTGAATACAATGAGCAGTTCTTC. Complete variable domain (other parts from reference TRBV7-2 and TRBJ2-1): GAGVSQSPSNKVTEKGKDVELRCDPISGHTALYWYRQSLGQGLEFLIYFQGNSAPDKSGLPSDRFSAERTGGSVSTLTIQRTQQEDSAVYLCASSLASLEYNEQFFGPGTRLTVL.

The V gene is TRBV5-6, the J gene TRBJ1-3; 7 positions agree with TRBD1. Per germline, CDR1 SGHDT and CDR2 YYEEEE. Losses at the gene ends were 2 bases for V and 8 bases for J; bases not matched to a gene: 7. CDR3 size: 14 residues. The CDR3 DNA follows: TGTGCCAGCAGCTTCAGGGGGAATAAAGACACCATATATTTT. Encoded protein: CASSFRGNKDTIYF.

CDR3 coding DNA: TGTGCCAGCAGCTTAACAGGGGGCCCACCATATCAGCCCCAGCATTTT. Translating gives CASSLTGGPPYQPQHF. The V and J genes are TRBV11-2 and TRBJ1-5; 9 positions agree with TRBD1. The CDR3 has 16 residues. After removal of 2 bases from V and 5 bases from J, the junction contained 7 bases not matched to a gene. CDR1 and CDR2 from the germline V gene are SGHAT and FQNNGV.

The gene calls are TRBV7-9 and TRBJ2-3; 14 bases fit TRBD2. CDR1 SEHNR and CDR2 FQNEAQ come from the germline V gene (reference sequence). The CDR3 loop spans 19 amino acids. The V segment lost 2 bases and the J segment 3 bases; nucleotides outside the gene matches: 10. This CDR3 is CASSLSKTSGRALTDTQYF. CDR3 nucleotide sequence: TGTGCCAGCAGCTTATCCAAGACTAGCGGGAGGGCCTTGACAGATACGCAGTATTTT.

DNA of the CDR3: TGTGCCAGCAGTGAAGAGACAGCGAACACTGAAGCTTTCTTT. Its protein product is CASSEETANTEAFF. The rearrangement joins TRBV6-1 to TRBJ1-1; weak D call: TRBD1 (5 bases). V was clipped by 1 base and J by 1 base, with 7 bases between them. From germline, CDR1 is MNHNS and CDR2 SASEGT. This CDR3 is built from 14 residues.

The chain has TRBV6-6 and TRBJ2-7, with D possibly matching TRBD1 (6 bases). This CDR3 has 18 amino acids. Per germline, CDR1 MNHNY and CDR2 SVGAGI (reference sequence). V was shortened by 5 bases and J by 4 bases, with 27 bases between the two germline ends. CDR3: CASSPTSGARGPIYEQYV. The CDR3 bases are TGTGCCAGCAGTCCGACCTCAGGAGCCAGGGGTCCGATATACGAGCAGTACGTC.

The DNA for the CDR3 is TGTGCCAGCAGCCTCACCTGGGGCAGTACCTACGAGCAGTACTTC. This codes for CASSLTWGSTYEQYF. This chain joins TRBV7-2 and TRBJ2-7, with a possible D match to TRBD1 (5 bases). Trimming shortened V by 5 bases and J by 2 bases, and 16 bases separated the two germline ends. Germline-derived CDR1 and CDR2 are SGHTA and FQGNSA. The CDR3 is made up of 15 amino acids.

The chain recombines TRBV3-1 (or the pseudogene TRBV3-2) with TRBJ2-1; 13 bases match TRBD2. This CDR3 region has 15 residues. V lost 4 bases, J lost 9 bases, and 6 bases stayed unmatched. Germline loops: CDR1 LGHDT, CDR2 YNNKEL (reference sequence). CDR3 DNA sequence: TGTGCCAGCAGCCCCCGGACTAGCGGGAGTGGTGAGCAGTTCTTC. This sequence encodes CASSPRTSGSGEQFF.

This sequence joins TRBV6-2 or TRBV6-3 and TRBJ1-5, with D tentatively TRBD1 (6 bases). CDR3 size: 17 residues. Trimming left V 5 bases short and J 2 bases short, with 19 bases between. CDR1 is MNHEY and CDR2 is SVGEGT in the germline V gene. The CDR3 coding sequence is TGTGCCAGCAGTCAGAACGGGGGGGGCAGCGGCAATCAGCCCCAGCATTTT. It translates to CASSQNGGGSGNQPQHF.

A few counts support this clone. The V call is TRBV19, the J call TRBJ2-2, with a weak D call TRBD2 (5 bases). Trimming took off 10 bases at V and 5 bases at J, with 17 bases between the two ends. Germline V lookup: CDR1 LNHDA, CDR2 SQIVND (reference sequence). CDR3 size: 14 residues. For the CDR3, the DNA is TGTGCCACCAGGACGGGGATGCGTACCGGGGAGCTGTTTTTT. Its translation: CATRTGMRTGELFF.

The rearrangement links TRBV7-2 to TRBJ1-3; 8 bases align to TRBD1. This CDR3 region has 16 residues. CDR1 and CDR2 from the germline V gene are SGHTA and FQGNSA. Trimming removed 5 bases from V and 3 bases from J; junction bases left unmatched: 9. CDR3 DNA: TGTGCCAGCAGCACCCAGACAGGGGCTGTTGGAAACACCATATATTTT. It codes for CASSTQTGAVGNTIYF.

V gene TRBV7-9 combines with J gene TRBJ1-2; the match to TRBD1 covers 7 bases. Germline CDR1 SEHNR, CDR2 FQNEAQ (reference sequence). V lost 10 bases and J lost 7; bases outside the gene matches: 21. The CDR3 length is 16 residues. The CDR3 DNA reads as TGTGCCACCATAGACCTTAAGCCGGGACAGCCTTTTGGCTACACCTTC. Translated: CATIDLKPGQPFGYTF.

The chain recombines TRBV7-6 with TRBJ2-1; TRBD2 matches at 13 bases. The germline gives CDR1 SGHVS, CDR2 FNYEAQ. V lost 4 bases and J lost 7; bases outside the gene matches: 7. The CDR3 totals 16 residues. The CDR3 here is CASSSRLAGGVNEQFF. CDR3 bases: TGTGCCAGCAGCTCGAGACTAGCGGGGGGAGTGAATGAGCAGTTCTTC.

This CDR3 is CASSISQGAYEQYF. CDR3 sequence (DNA): TGTGCCAGTAGTATATCCCAGGGCGCCTACGAGCAGTACTTC. V usage is TRBV19 and J usage is TRBJ2-7, with D possibly being TRBD1 (5 bases). The germline V gene encodes CDR1 LNHDA and CDR2 SQIVND (reference sequence). Trimming removed 2 bases from V and 2 bases from J, with 10 bases in between. There are 14 residues in the CDR3.

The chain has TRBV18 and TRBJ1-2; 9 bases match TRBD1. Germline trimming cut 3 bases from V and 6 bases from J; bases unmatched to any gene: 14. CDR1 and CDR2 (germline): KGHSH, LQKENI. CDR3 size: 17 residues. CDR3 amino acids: CASSPWGETGGSDGYTF. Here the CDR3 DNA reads TGTGCCAGCTCACCTTGGGGGGAGACAGGGGGATCGGATGGCTACACCTTC.

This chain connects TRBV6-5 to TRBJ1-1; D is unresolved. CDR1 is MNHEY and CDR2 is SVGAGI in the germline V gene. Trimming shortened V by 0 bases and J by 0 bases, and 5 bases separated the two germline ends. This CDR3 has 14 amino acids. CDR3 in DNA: TGTGCCAGCAGTTACTCGGCCGTGAACACTGAAGCTTTCTTT. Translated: CASSYSAVNTEAFF.

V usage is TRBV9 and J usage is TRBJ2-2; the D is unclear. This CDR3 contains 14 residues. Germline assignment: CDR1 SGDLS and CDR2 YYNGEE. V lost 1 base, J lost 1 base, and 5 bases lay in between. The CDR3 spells CASSVYLNTGELFF. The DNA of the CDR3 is TGTGCCAGCAGCGTATATTTGAACACCGGGGAGCTGTTTTTT. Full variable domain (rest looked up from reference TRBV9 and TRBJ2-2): DSGVTQTPKHLITATGQRVTLRCSPRSGDLSVYWYQQSLDQGLQFLIQYYNGEERAKGNILERFSAQQFPDLHSELNLSSLELGDSALYFCASSVYLNTGELFFGEGSRLTVL.